The 11 T cell receptor beta chains below all came from one sample that was sequenced in a study of shared clonotypes between healthy human individuals. Using immunoSEQ multiplex PCR, the repertoire was profiled, and TCRdb retains in-frame clones only, with some absent. Among roughly 2.1 million clones listed, 90% to 95% were seen once. Positive CCR7 selection of CD45RO-negative cells yielded the naive CD8 cells, and terminally differentiated effector memory CD45RA+ cells were excluded. Sequencing was performed on naive CD8+ T cells from PBMCs. Receptors were obtained from a man aged 18 to 29 in good health. Some clones in this sample may be carry-over from other donors' samples.

The chain joins TRBV29-1 to TRBJ2-3; TRBD2 is a possible D gene (5 bases). The germline V and J ends were trimmed by 3 bases and 2 bases, with 18 bases remaining between them. CDR3 length: 16 residues. The germline CDR1 and CDR2 sequences are SQVTM and ANQGSEA. CDR3 DNA: TGCAGCGTTGATTTACCCGACTATTTCAACACAGATACGCAGTATTTT. Its translation is CSVDLPDYFNTDTQYF.

The rearrangement links TRBV28 to TRBJ1-3; D gene uncertain. The V end lost 2 bases, the J end lost 2 bases, and 4 bases lay between the germline ends. In germline, CDR1 is MDHEN, CDR2 SYDVKM. The CDR3 consists of 13 residues. In DNA form, the CDR3 reads TGTGCCAGCAGTTTAATCACTGGAAACACCATATATTTT. Amino acids: CASSLITGNTIYF.

The chain uses TRBV28 and TRBJ2-7; D assignment may be TRBD1 or TRBD2 (5 bases each). CDR1 MDHEN and CDR2 SYDVKM come from the germline V gene. The V end lost 6 bases, the J end lost 6 bases, and 18 bases lay between the germline ends. This CDR3 is 14 amino acids long. The CDR3 region has the DNA TGTGCCAGCAGCACCGGGACCCGAACTTCCGAGCAGTACTTC. Its translation is CASSTGTRTSEQYF.

The chain carries TRBV30 and TRBJ2-7, with 12 nucleotides matching TRBD2. Per germline, CDR1 GTSNPN and CDR2 SVGIG (reference sequence). The V segment lost 3 bases and the J segment 3 bases; nucleotides outside the gene matches: 6. This CDR3 spans 15 amino acids. CDR3 region: CAWSKLAGGVYEQYF. The DNA of the CDR3 is TGTGCCTGGAGCAAACTAGCGGGAGGAGTCTACGAGCAGTACTTC.

The rearrangement links TRBV6-5 to TRBJ2-1; unclear D gene. CDR1 is MNHEY and CDR2 is SVGAGI in the germline V gene. The CDR3 extends over 10 amino acids. The V end lost 3 bases, the J end lost 10 bases, and 4 bases lay between the germline ends. The CDR3 DNA sequence: TGTGCCAGCAGTTATGGCGAGCAGTTCTTC. It encodes CASSYGEQFF.

This clone was seen once. The chain links TRBV5-1 to TRBJ1-1; TRBD1 agrees at 7 bases. The CDR3 is made up of 13 amino acids. V was clipped by 3 bases and J by 6 bases; unmatched bases: 5. In germline, CDR1 is SGHRS, CDR2 YFSETQ. The DNA for the CDR3 is TGCGCCAGCAGCTCGGGACAGCCCGCTGAAGCTTTCTTT. Protein sequence: CASSSGQPAEAFF.

This chain uses TRBV27 with TRBJ2-7; no clear D. V lost 5 bases, J lost 3 bases, and 17 bases lay in between. The CDR3 totals 15 residues. Looked up from germline, CDR1 is MNHEY and CDR2 is SMNVEV (reference sequence). DNA of the CDR3: TGTGCCAGCAGTCCCGACGCTTCAAGACACTACGAGCAGTACTTC. Amino acids: CASSPDASRHYEQYF.

This clone has only one observation. The sample has other DNA sequences that encode this CDR3 too. The chain links TRBV9 to TRBJ2-3; D ambiguous. Germline V CDR1 and CDR2: SGDLS, YYNGEE. The CDR3 covers 15 residues. V was shortened by 0 bases and J by 0 bases, with 8 bases between the two germline ends. This chain's CDR3 is CASSVEQRSTDTQYF. The CDR3 coding sequence is TGTGCCAGCAGCGTAGAACAGAGAAGCACAGATACGCAGTATTTT. The entire variable domain, with the rest obtained from reference TRBV9 and TRBJ2-3, is as follows: DSGVTQTPKHLITATGQRVTLRCSPRSGDLSVYWYQQSLDQGLQFLIQYYNGEERAKGNILERFSAQQFPDLHSELNLSSLELGDSALYFCASSVEQRSTDTQYFGPGTRLTVL.

The rearrangement links TRBV27 to TRBJ2-7, with D tentatively TRBD2 (5 bases). The CDR3 is made up of 13 amino acids. Per germline, CDR1 MNHEY and CDR2 SMNVEV (reference sequence). Deletions cut 5 bases from V and 4 bases from J, with 12 bases between. The CDR3, as DNA: TGTGCCAGCAGTACCTATAGCGCGTACGAGCAGTACTTC. This sequence encodes CASSTYSAYEQYF.

The chain couples TRBV5-6 to TRBJ2-7; the D gene is possibly TRBD2 (5 bases). The CDR3 loop spans 13 amino acids. Germline V lookup: CDR1 SGHDT, CDR2 YYEEEE. The V gene lost 6 bases and the J gene lost 0 bases, with 10 bases spanning the gap. CDR3 nucleotides: TGTGCCAGCACCACCGGACTCTCCTACGAGCAGTACTTC. It encodes CASTTGLSYEQYF.

As DNA, the CDR3 is TGTGCCAGCAGTAGAGGGGGGGCCTACACTGAAGCTTTCTTT. Amino acid sequence: CASSRGGAYTEAFF. This chain uses TRBV27 with TRBJ1-1; tentative D call: TRBD1 (6 bases). The CDR3 is 14 residues long. V lost 5 bases to trimming and J lost 3 bases, with 13 bases between them. Germline CDR1 and CDR2: MNHEY and SMNVEV (reference sequence).